The 17 T cell receptor beta chains below come from one sample, sequenced in a study of technical replicates of blood from a few donors. TCRdb's copy holds only in-frame clones and misses some; the assay was immunoSEQ multiplex PCR. Among about 49,000 clones, 90% to 95% were seen once, and the ten largest hold about 3.7%. The sequenced sample consisted of PBMCs. These receptor sequences come from a human donor in good health. Some clones in this sample may be carry-over from other donors' samples.

CDR3 residues: CASSLDRGQLFF. The CDR3 coding sequence is TGTGCCAGCAGCTTAGACAGGGGGCAACTGTTTTTT. J is TRBJ1-4 and V is TRBV7-9; TRBD1 matches 9 bases. Germline V gives CDR1 SEHNR, CDR2 FQNEAQ (reference sequence). This CDR3 has 12 residues. Losses at the gene ends were 1 base for V and 12 bases for J; bases not matched to a gene: 0.

The chain recombines TRBV10-3 with TRBJ1-2; 11 bases are shared with TRBD1. The CDR3 is 14 residues long. V was pared by 4 bases and J by 7 bases, with 5 bases of the junction left unmatched. Germline V gene sequence: CDR1 ENHRY, CDR2 SYGVKD. CDR3 nucleotides: TGTGCCATCAGTGGGACAGGGGGCGAGGGTGGCTACACCTTC. Protein sequence: CAISGTGGEGGYTF.

This clone was seen just once. The V call is TRBV30, the J call TRBJ1-6; D not resolved. Germline V gives CDR1 GTSNPN, CDR2 SVGIG (reference sequence). V dropped 0 bases and J dropped 7 bases, with 13 bases sitting between them. The CDR3 totals 15 residues. CDR3 DNA sequence: TGTGCCTGGAGTGTACGGGGAACAGCCAATTCACCCCTCCACTTT. Its translation: CAWSVRGTANSPLHF.

By frequency in the sample, this clone is medium-sized. The rearrangement uses TRBV4-2 and TRBJ2-7; D gene unclear. Germline assignment: CDR1 LGHNA and CDR2 YNFKEQ. V shed 1 base and J shed 6 bases, with 22 bases lying between them. The CDR3 has 17 amino acids. CDR3: CASSQVLYSLSYPEQYF. The CDR3, as DNA: TGTGCCAGCAGCCAAGTGTTGTACTCGTTGAGTTATCCCGAGCAGTACTTC.

The rearrangement links TRBV7-3 to TRBJ2-1, with D possibly matching TRBD2 (6 bases). Germline V CDR1 and CDR2: SGHTA, FQGTGA. This CDR3 region has 14 residues. V lost 5 bases, J lost 4 bases, and 12 bases lay in between. The CDR3 DNA follows: TGTGCCAGCAGCCCCCCGGGAGCGTACAATGAGCAGTTCTTC. Its translation: CASSPPGAYNEQFF.

The chain is built from TRBV6-5 and TRBJ2-2; the match to TRBD2 covers 9 bases. J lost 6 bases, V lost 5 bases, and 7 bases had no gene match. This CDR3 comprises 15 residues. From germline, CDR1 is MNHEY and CDR2 SVGAGI. CDR3 sequence reads: CASSQSGRYAGELFF. The CDR3 bases are TGTGCCAGCAGTCAAAGCGGGAGGTATGCCGGGGAGCTGTTTTTT.

CDR3 protein: CASSQGKGFGAYGYTF. CDR3 nucleotide sequence: TGCGCCAGCAGCCAAGGGAAGGGATTTGGGGCCTATGGCTACACCTTC. The chain has TRBV4-3 and TRBJ1-2; TRBD1 is a possible D gene (5 bases). The V end was cut by 1 base, the J end by 4 bases, with 16 bases between. This CDR3 has 16 residues. Germline V gene data show CDR1 as LGHNA and CDR2 as YSLEER.

The chain combines TRBV2 with TRBJ1-2; D is uncertain. Trimming removed 1 base from V and 5 bases from J, with 11 bases in between. This CDR3 is 14 amino acids long. Germline CDR1 reads SNHLY; CDR2 reads FYNNEI. The CDR3 DNA is TGTGCCAGCAGTGAAGACAATCGGGTATATGGCTACACCTTC. Amino acids: CASSEDNRVYGYTF.

The chain carries TRBV5-1 and TRBJ2-1, with 11 bases fitting TRBD2. V lost 4 bases, J lost 3 bases, and 6 bases stayed unmatched. In germline, CDR1 is SGHRS, CDR2 YFSETQ. CDR3 size: 16 residues. Written as DNA, the CDR3 is TGCGCCAGCAGCGGAACAGGGACTAGCGGCTACAATGAGCAGTTCTTC. Residues: CASSGTGTSGYNEQFF. Full variable domain (missing parts from reference TRBV5-1 and TRBJ2-1): KAGVTQTPRYLIKTRGQQVTLSCSPISGHRSVSWYQQTPGQGLQFLFEYFSETQRNKGNFPGRFSGRQFSNSRSEMNVSTLELGDSALYLCASSGTGTSGYNEQFFGPGTRLTVL.

The chain employs TRBV19 and TRBJ1-1; D possibly corresponds to TRBD1 (5 bases). The CDR3 runs 17 residues. Germline values: CDR1 LNHDA, CDR2 SQIVND (reference sequence). Trimming removed 3 bases from V and 1 base from J, with 18 bases in between. The CDR3 nucleotides read TGTGCCAGTAGTATTCTTCCTTTAGGAGGGGCGAACACTGAAGCTTTCTTT. Amino acid sequence: CASSILPLGGANTEAFF.

This chain uses TRBV5-6 with TRBJ2-2, with 8 bases identical to TRBD2. Looked up from germline, CDR1 is SGHDT and CDR2 is YYEEEE. V was clipped by 0 bases and J by 6 bases; unmatched bases: 4. There are 15 residues in the CDR3. CDR3 sequence reads: CASSLDAGGAGELFF. The CDR3 DNA follows: TGTGCCAGCAGCTTGGACGCGGGGGGTGCCGGGGAGCTGTTTTTT.

This chain joins TRBV30 and TRBJ2-7; 7 nucleotides align to TRBD2. CDR1 GTSNPN and CDR2 SVGIG come from the germline V gene (reference sequence). V trimming: 0 bases; J trimming: 3 bases; junction bases outside the gene matches: 2. The CDR3 has 13 residues. CDR3 loop: CAWSVGGYYEQYF. The CDR3 DNA reads as TGTGCCTGGAGTGTCGGGGGGTACTACGAGCAGTACTTC.

J is TRBJ2-2 and V is TRBV15; no reliable D call. The CDR3 is 14 residues long. The V and J ends lost 5 bases and 6 bases respectively, with 13 bases between them. Germline CDR1 and CDR2: LNHNV and YYDKDF (reference sequence). The CDR3: CATSPTSAAGELFF. CDR3 sequence (DNA): TGTGCCACCAGCCCGACCAGCGCGGCCGGGGAGCTGTTTTTT.

This sequence joins TRBV5-6 and TRBJ2-4; 8 nucleotides match TRBD1. The V gene's germline CDR1 is SGHDT and CDR2 YYEEEE. The CDR3 runs 15 residues. The V segment lost 4 bases and the J segment 6 bases; nucleotides outside the gene matches: 9. The CDR3 nucleotides are TGTGCCAGCAGCAAACCAGGGGGCGGGATAAACATTCAGTACTTC. It encodes CASSKPGGGINIQYF.

In this sample, this clone turned up a few times. The V and J genes are TRBV6-1 and TRBJ2-2, with TRBD2 matching over 12 bases. V lost 2 bases to trimming and J lost 2 bases; unmatched junction nucleotides: 3. Germline assignment: CDR1 MNHNS and CDR2 SASEGT. This CDR3 has 17 residues. The CDR3 reads CASSESSGGANTGELFF. DNA of the CDR3: TGTGCCAGCAGTGAATCTAGCGGGGGGGCCAACACCGGGGAGCTGTTTTTT.

This chain uses TRBV19 with TRBJ1-5; D uncertain. Germline CDR1 is LNHDA and CDR2 is SQIVND (reference sequence). V dropped 10 bases and J dropped 0 bases, with 16 bases sitting between them. CDR3 length equals 15 residues. CDR3 nucleotides: TGTGCCACCGCGACGAGAAGCGATAGCAATCAGCCCCAGCATTTT. Translation gives CATATRSDSNQPQHF. Drawing the rest from reference TRBV19 and TRBJ1-5, the complete variable domain is DGGITQSPKYLFRKEGQNVTLSCEQNLNHDAMYWYRQDPGQGLRLIYYSQIVNDFQKGDIAEGYSVSREKKESFPLTVTSAQKNPTAFYLCATATRSDSNQPQHFGDGTRLSIL.

V usage is TRBV4-3 and J usage is TRBJ2-1; 16 positions match TRBD2. This CDR3 has 19 residues. Germline CDR1 is LGHNA and CDR2 is YSLEER. With V trimmed by 5 bases and J by 8 bases, 15 bases remained unmatched. Here the CDR3 reads CASSEGLAGGPGIYDEQFF. CDR3 coding DNA: TGCGCCAGCAGCGAGGGACTAGCGGGAGGGCCAGGAATTTATGATGAGCAGTTCTTC.